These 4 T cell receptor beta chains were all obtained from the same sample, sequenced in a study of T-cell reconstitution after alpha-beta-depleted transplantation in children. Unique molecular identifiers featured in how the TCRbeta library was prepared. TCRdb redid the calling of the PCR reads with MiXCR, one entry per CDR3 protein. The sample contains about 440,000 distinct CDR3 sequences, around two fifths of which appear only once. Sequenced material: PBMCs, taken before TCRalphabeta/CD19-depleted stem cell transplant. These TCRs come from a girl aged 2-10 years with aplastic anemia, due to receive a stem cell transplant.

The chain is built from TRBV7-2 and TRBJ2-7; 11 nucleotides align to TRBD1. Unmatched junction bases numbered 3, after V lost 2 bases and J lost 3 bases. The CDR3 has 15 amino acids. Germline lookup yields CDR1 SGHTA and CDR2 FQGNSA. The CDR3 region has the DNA TGTGCCAGCAGCTTAACCGGGACAGGGGGCTACGAGCAGTACTTC. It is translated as CASSLTGTGGYEQYF.

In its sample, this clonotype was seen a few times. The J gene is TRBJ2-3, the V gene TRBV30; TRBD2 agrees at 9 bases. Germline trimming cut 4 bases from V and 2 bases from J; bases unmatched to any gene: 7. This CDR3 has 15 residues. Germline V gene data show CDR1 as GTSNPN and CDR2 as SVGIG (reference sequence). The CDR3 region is CAWKPAGGTTDTQYF. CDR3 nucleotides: TGTGCCTGGAAACCAGCGGGAGGAACCACAGATACGCAGTATTTT.

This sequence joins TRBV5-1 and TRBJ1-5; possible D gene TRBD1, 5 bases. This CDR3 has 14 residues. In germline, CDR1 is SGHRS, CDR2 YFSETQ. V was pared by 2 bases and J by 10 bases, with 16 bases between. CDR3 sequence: CASSLGEGTHPQHF. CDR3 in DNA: TGCGCCAGCAGCTTAGGGGAAGGCACTCACCCCCAGCATTTT.

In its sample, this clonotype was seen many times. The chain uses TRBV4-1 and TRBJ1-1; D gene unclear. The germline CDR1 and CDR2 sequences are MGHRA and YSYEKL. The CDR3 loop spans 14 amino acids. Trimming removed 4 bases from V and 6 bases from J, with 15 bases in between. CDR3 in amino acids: CASSPPGRIAEAFF. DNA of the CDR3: TGCGCCAGCAGCCCCCCGGGCCGGATTGCTGAAGCTTTCTTT.